This T cell receptor beta chain is drawn from a study of Ad26.COV2.S vaccination and SARS-CoV-2 variants. This sample's treatment: some 20 received Ad26.COV2.S at low or high dose, single or two shots; a few received placebo; per-sample allocation not given. Material that was analyzed had been drawn on day 63 after the first vaccine or placebo injection. Based in Boston, the donor was an adult of 18-55 years. TCRdb's copy holds only in-frame clones and misses some; the assay was immunoSEQ multiplex PCR. The sample carries about 680,000 clones, about 89% recorded once. V lost 2 bases to trimming and J lost 6 bases, with 17 bases between them. The CDR3 extends over 15 amino acids. CDR1 is SGHRS and CDR2 is YFSETQ in the germline V gene.

The chain is built from TRBV5-1 and TRBJ1-2, with TRBD1 as a possible D gene (5 bases). The TCR sequence derives from a person between 18 and 65 years old who received the Ad26.COV2.S COVID-19 vaccine or a placebo. Sequences were derived from peripheral blood, sampled in a trial of Ad26.COV2.S vaccine versus placebo. The DNA of the CDR3 is TGCGCCAGCAGCTTACCCCGGGACGGACCAAATGGCTACACCTTC. Translated: CASSLPRDGPNGYTF.